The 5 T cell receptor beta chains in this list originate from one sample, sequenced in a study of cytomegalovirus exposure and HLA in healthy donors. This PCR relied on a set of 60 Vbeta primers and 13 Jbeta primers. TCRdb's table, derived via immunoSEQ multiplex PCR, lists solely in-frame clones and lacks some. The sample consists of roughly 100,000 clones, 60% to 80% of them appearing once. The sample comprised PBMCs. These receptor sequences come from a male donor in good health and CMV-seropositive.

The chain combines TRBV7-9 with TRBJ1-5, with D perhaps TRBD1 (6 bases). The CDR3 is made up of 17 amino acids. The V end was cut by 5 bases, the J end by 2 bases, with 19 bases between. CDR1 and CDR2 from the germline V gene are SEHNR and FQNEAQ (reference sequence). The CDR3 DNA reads TGTGCCAGCAGCCGGGGGGGCGGCCCTGAGGGCAATCAGCCCCAGCATTTT. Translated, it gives CASSRGGGPEGNQPQHF. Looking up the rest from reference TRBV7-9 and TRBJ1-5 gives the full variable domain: DTGVSQNPRHKITKRGQNVTFRCDPISEHNRLYWYRQTLGQGPEFLTYFQNEAQLEKSRLLSDRFSAERPKGSFSTLEIQRTEQGDSAMYLCASSRGGGPEGNQPQHFGDGTRLSIL.

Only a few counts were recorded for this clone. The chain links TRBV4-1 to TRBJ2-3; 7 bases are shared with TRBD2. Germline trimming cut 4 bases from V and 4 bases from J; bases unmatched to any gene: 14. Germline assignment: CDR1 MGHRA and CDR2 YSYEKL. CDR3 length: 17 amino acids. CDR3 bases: TGCGCCAGCAGCCTGCTAGCGGACCCCCCAGGCGCAGATACGCAGTATTTT. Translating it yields CASSLLADPPGADTQYF.

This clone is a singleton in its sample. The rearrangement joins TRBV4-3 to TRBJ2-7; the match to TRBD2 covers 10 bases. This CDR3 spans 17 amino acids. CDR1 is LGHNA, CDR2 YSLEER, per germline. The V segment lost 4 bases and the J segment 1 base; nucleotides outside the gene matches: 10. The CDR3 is CASSLYASGSRSYEQYF. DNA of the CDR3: TGCGCCAGCAGCCTTTACGCTAGCGGGAGCCGATCCTACGAGCAGTACTTC.

In DNA form, the CDR3 reads TGTGCCAGCAGCCGACGACAGGGGCGGGAGACCCAGTACTTC. Translation: CASSRRQGRETQYF. This rearrangement joins TRBV11-2 to TRBJ2-5, with 8 bases lining up with TRBD1. The V and J ends lost 5 bases and 5 bases, in that order; junction bases with no gene match: 7. CDR1 is SGHAT, CDR2 FQNNGV, per germline. CDR3 length: 14 residues. Based on the CDR3 plus reference TRBV11-2 and TRBJ2-5, the full variable domain is EAGVAQSPRYKIIEKRQSVAFWCNPISGHATLYWYQQILGQGPKLLIQFQNNGVVDDSQLPKDRFSAERLKGVDSTLKIQPAKLEDSAVYLCASSRRQGRETQYFGPGTRLLVL.

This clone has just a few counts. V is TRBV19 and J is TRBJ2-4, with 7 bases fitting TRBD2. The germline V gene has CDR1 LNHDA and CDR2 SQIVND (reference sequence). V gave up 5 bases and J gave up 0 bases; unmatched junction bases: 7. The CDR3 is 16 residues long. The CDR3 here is CASSPRLAQAKNIQYF. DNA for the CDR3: TGTGCCAGTAGTCCACGACTAGCCCAAGCCAAAAACATTCAGTACTTC.